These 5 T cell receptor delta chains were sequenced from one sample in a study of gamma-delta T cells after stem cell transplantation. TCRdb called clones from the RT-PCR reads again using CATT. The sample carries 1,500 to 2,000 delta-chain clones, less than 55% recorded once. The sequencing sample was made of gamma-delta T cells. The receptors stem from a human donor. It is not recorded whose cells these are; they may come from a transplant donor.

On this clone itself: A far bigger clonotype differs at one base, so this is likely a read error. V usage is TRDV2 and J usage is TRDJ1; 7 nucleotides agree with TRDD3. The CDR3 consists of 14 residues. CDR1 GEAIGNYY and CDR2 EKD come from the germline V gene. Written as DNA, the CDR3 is TGTGCCCGTGACGGCTGGGGGGCCCTCGATAAACTCATCTTT. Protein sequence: CARDGWGALDKLIF.

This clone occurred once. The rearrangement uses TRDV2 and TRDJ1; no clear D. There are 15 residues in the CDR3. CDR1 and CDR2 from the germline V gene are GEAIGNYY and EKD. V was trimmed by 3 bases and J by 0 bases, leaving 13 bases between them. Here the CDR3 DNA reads TGTGCCTGTGACCCCCTTACCGTGTACACCGATAAACTCATCTTT. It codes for CACDPLTVYTDKLIF.

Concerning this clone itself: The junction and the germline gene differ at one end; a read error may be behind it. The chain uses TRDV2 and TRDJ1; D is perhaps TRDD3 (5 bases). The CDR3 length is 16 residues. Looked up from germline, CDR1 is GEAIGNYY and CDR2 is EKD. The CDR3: CARDTVGTRHTDKLIF. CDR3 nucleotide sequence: TGTGCCCGTGACACCGTGGGGACCCGTCACACCGATAAACTCATCTTT.

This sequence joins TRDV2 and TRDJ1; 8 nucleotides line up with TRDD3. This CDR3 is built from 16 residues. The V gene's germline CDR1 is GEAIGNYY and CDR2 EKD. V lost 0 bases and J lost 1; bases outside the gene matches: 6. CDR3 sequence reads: CACDTVLLGVTDKLIF. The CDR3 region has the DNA TGTGCCTGTGACACCGTGCTACTGGGGGTCACCGATAAACTCATCTTT.

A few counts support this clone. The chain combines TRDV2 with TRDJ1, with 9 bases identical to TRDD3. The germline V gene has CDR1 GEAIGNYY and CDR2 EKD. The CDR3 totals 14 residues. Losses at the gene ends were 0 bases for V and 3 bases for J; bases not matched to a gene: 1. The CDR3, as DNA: TGTGCCTGTGACACCCTGGGGGATGCCGATAAACTCATCTTT. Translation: CACDTLGDADKLIF.